This entry lists 25 T cell receptor beta chains sequenced from one sample in a study of T-cell reconstitution after alpha-beta-depleted transplantation in children. Study-wide points: T-cell numbers and diversity, one year after transplant, stemmed largely from T cells that were newly produced.

These receptors' targets are unknown. Using unique molecular identifiers, the investigators prepared the TCRbeta library. TCRdb fed the PCR reads into MiXCR, producing one record per CDR3 protein. The sample contains about 300,000 distinct CDR3 sequences, just over 7.5% of which appear only once. The sequences come from peripheral blood, collected 360 days after TCRalphabeta/CD19-depleted stem cell transplant. These receptors were taken from a female patient aged 2-9 years who had a stem cell transplant for Fanconi anemia, so the T cells may come from the graft donor.

The rearrangement joins TRBV5-7 to TRBJ2-5; TRBD1 matches at 10 bases. TRBV5-7 is known as an ORF, though its function is uncertain. This CDR3 is 15 amino acids long. V shed 3 bases, J shed 3 bases, and the junction held 5 bases outside the gene matches. The CDR3 sequence: CASSCGGTGEETQYF. CDR3 coding DNA: TGTGCCAGCAGCTGTGGAGGGACAGGGGAAGAGACCCAGTACTTC.

J is TRBJ1-2 and V is TRBV30; TRBD1 matches at 8 bases. In germline, CDR1 is GTSNPN, CDR2 SVGIG (reference sequence). This CDR3 comprises 14 residues. Trimming at V came to 1 base and at J to 4 bases, leaving 5 bases not matched to a gene. The CDR3 reads CAWSGGQGPYGYTF. CDR3 in DNA: TGTGCCTGGAGTGGAGGACAGGGCCCCTATGGCTACACCTTC.

This clonotype was seen repeatedly, ten times or more. The chain is built from TRBV3-1 and TRBJ2-5; no clear D gene. The CDR3 contains 13 residues. Trimming cost V 2 bases and J 1 base, with 5 bases left between them. CDR1 and CDR2 (germline): LGHDT, YNNKEL (reference sequence). CDR3 in amino acids: CASSQPIQETQYF. CDR3 DNA sequence: TGTGCCAGCAGCCAACCTATCCAAGAGACCCAGTACTTC.

This clonotype has at least ten counts. J is TRBJ2-5 and V is TRBV5-1, with TRBD1 matching over 9 bases. This CDR3 spans 15 amino acids. CDR1 is SGHRS and CDR2 is YFSETQ in the germline V gene. The J segment lost 4 bases and the V segment lost 4 bases, leaving 8 bases of the junction unmatched. The CDR3 here is CASSPEGTGRETQYF. The DNA for the CDR3 is TGCGCCAGCAGCCCGGAAGGGACAGGGCGAGAGACCCAGTACTTC.

This clonotype has only a few counts. This chain joins TRBV24-1 and TRBJ2-1, with D perhaps matching TRBD2 (6 bases). Germline V gives CDR1 KGHDR, CDR2 SFDVKD. The CDR3 has 13 residues. V gave up 9 bases and J gave up 9 bases, with 17 bases separating them. In nucleotides, the CDR3 is TGTGCCACCTCCTCGGGGGTCTATGGTGAGCAGTTCTTC. This translates into CATSSGVYGEQFF.

This clonotype was detected ten times or more. The V and J genes are TRBV10-2 and TRBJ1-1; 12 bases fit TRBD1. Germline V gene lookup returns CDR1 WSHSY and CDR2 SAAADI. CDR3 length equals 16 residues. V trimming: 6 bases; J trimming: 4 bases; junction bases outside the gene matches: 9. CDR3 loop: CASSPGTGGSRTEAFF. CDR3 coding DNA: TGCGCCAGCAGCCCCGGGACAGGGGGCTCGCGCACTGAAGCTTTCTTT.

The table lists this clonotype with a few counts. The chain combines TRBV14 with TRBJ2-3; D call uncertain. The V and J ends lost 4 bases and 0 bases respectively, with 8 bases between them. The CDR3 has 14 amino acids. CDR1 is SGHDN and CDR2 is FVKESK in the germline V gene. CDR3 DNA: TGTGCCAGCAGCCCGAGGATGAGCACAGATACGCAGTATTTT. Protein product: CASSPRMSTDTQYF.

The chain recombines TRBV18 with TRBJ1-3, with TRBD1 as a possible D gene (6 bases). CDR3 length: 17 amino acids. The V end lost 3 bases, the J end lost 1 base, and 16 bases lay between the germline ends. The germline gives CDR1 KGHSH, CDR2 LQKENI. The chain's CDR3 is CASSPDRAGASGNTIYF. DNA for the CDR3: TGTGCCAGCTCACCGGATAGGGCAGGGGCTTCTGGAAACACCATATATTTT.

This clonotype has just a few counts. The rearrangement uses TRBV20-1 and TRBJ1-1; no firm D call. V lost 5 bases, J lost 1 base, and 8 bases lay in between. CDR1 is DFQATT, CDR2 SNEGSKA, per germline (reference sequence). The CDR3 runs to 12 residues. The CDR3 DNA sequence: TGCAGTGCTGGCCCGCCGAACACTGAAGCTTTCTTT. Translating it yields CSAGPPNTEAFF.

This clonotype was found a few times. The chain joins TRBV18 to TRBJ2-1; 11 positions match TRBD2. Germline assignment: CDR1 KGHSH and CDR2 LQKENI. This CDR3 spans 16 amino acids. Losses at the gene ends were 4 bases for V and 4 bases for J; bases not matched to a gene: 6. Here the CDR3 reads CASSLHTSGGYNEQFF. The CDR3 DNA reads as TGTGCCAGCTCACTCCATACTAGCGGGGGTTACAATGAGCAGTTCTTC.

This clonotype was recorded once. The chain combines TRBV6-1 with TRBJ2-3; unclear D gene. The CDR3 is 13 residues long. The V end lost 2 bases, the J end lost 4 bases, and 7 bases lay between the germline ends. Germline CDR1 and CDR2: MNHNS and SASEGT. The CDR3 reads CASSEKVPDTQYF. In DNA form, the CDR3 reads TGTGCCAGCAGTGAAAAGGTCCCAGATACGCAGTATTTT.

This clonotype showed up many times. This chain uses TRBV28 with TRBJ2-3; 7 bases map to TRBD2. This CDR3 has 17 amino acids. The trim removed 2 bases at V and 2 bases at J, leaving 10 bases unmatched. The germline V gene has CDR1 MDHEN and CDR2 SYDVKM. The CDR3 DNA reads TGTGCCAGCAGTTTAAGTCCCCAAAGCGGGGCCACAGATACGCAGTATTTT. This gives the protein CASSLSPQSGATDTQYF.

This clonotype was seen a few times. The CDR3 reads CASSLRSWQDYGYTF. For the CDR3, the DNA is TGTGCCAGCAGCCTGCGGTCCTGGCAAGACTATGGCTACACCTTC. J is TRBJ1-2 and V is TRBV11-2; no clear D. The germline gives CDR1 SGHAT, CDR2 FQNNGV. The CDR3 covers 15 residues. Trimming took 5 bases from V and 3 from J, leaving 16 bases between them.

This clonotype was observed at least ten times. The chain couples TRBV5-1 to TRBJ1-5; 10 bases are a match to TRBD1. Trimming took 4 bases from V and 0 from J; bases not matched to a gene: 10. From germline, CDR1 is SGHRS and CDR2 YFSETQ. This CDR3 has 18 residues. This chain's CDR3 is CASSPGTGEQYSNQPQHF. CDR3 DNA: TGCGCCAGCAGCCCCGGGACAGGGGAGCAATATAGCAATCAGCCCCAGCATTTT.

In this sample, this clonotype turned up many times. The chain combines TRBV27 with TRBJ2-7; 7 nucleotides line up with TRBD2. The junction had 7 bases not matched to a gene; V was cut back by 5 bases and J by 3 bases. Germline V gene sequence: CDR1 MNHEY, CDR2 SMNVEV (reference sequence). The CDR3 covers 14 residues. CDR3 sequence: CASSPLGGSYEQYF. CDR3 coding DNA: TGTGCCAGCAGTCCGCTGGGGGGGAGCTACGAGCAGTACTTC.

This chain uses TRBV2 with TRBJ2-2, with D possibly being TRBD2 (7 bases). The ends were cut back, 11 bases at V and 0 bases at J, with 19 bases in the middle. The germline gives CDR1 SNHLY, CDR2 FYNNEI. The CDR3 runs 16 residues. For the CDR3, the DNA is TGTGCCTCGGGGCGGGCGGGGGCCTCGAACACCGGGGAGCTGTTTTTT. This encodes CASGRAGASNTGELFF.

There are a few counts of this clonotype. The CDR3 bases are TGTGCCAGCAGCCAAGGAATTTTAGTGGCTAATGAGCAGTTCTTC. Amino acid sequence: CASSQGILVANEQFF. The gene calls are TRBV3-1 and TRBJ2-1; D call uncertain. The CDR3 consists of 15 residues. Germline V CDR1 and CDR2: LGHDT, YNNKEL (reference sequence). Trimming stripped 1 base from V and 7 bases from J, with 14 bases between.

The chain joins TRBV29-1 to TRBJ2-2, with TRBD1 matching over 10 bases. CDR1 is SQVTM and CDR2 is ANQGSEA in the germline V gene. The CDR3 is 16 residues long. After removal of 3 bases from V and 3 bases from J, the junction contained 7 bases not matched to a gene. In nucleotides, the CDR3 is TGCAGCGTTGATGGGGACAGGGGTGGGCACACCGGGGAGCTGTTTTTT. This translates into CSVDGDRGGHTGELFF.

This chain links TRBV7-8 with TRBJ1-3, with TRBD1 matching 12 bases. The CDR3 totals 17 residues. Germline assignment: CDR1 SGHVS and CDR2 FQNEAQ. J gave up 4 bases and V 1 base, and 5 bases lay outside the gene matches. CDR3 amino acids: CASSLGDRGRRGNTIYF. The CDR3, as DNA: TGTGCCAGCAGCTTAGGGGACAGGGGGCGCCGAGGAAACACCATATATTTT.

This clonotype was recorded many times. V is TRBV4-2 and J is TRBJ1-2; unclear D gene. The CDR3 sequence is 14 residues long. Germline-derived CDR1 and CDR2 are LGHNA and YNFKEQ. The V end was cut by 4 bases, the J end by 3 bases, with 12 bases between. CDR3 residues: CASSPIGSYYGYTF. The DNA of the CDR3 is TGTGCCAGCAGCCCCATCGGCAGTTACTATGGCTACACCTTC.

This clonotype was counted between two and nine times. The V gene is TRBV2, the J gene TRBJ2-7; the D gene is possibly TRBD2 (6 bases). From germline, CDR1 is SNHLY and CDR2 FYNNEI. V was clipped by 6 bases and J by 0 bases, with 15 bases between them. The CDR3 covers 15 residues. The CDR3 sequence is CASSRRRDVSYEQYF. The DNA for the CDR3 is TGTGCCAGCAGCCGCCGGCGGGACGTCTCCTACGAGCAGTACTTC.

The gene calls are TRBV5-6 and TRBJ1-5; TRBD1 agrees at 9 bases. In germline, CDR1 is SGHDT, CDR2 YYEEEE. Trimming took 1 base from V and 5 from J; bases not matched to a gene: 4. There are 15 residues in the CDR3. The DNA for the CDR3 is TGTGCCAGCAGCTTGCAGGGACAGGGCCATCAGCCCCAGCATTTT. Its protein is CASSLQGQGHQPQHF.

This clonotype was observed many times. The chain carries TRBV20-1 and TRBJ2-3; 8 bases fit TRBD2. The junction had 7 bases not matched to a gene; V was cut back by 6 bases and J by 5 bases. The CDR3 sequence is 13 residues long. Germline-derived CDR1 and CDR2 are DFQATT and SNEGSKA (reference sequence). CDR3 DNA: TGCAGTGCCACGCGGGGGGCCGGAGATACGCAGTATTTT. This gives the protein CSATRGAGDTQYF.

Many counts were recorded for this clonotype. The rearrangement uses TRBV5-1 and TRBJ1-1, with 7 bases aligning to TRBD1. Trimming took 8 bases from V and 0 from J; bases not matched to a gene: 4. CDR3 length equals 13 residues. Germline-derived CDR1 and CDR2 are SGHRS and YFSETQ. This CDR3 reads CASTQGLNTEAFF. The CDR3 nucleotides read TGCGCCAGTACACAGGGGTTGAACACTGAAGCTTTCTTT.

This clonotype was detected many times. V and J are TRBV6-5 and TRBJ2-5; weak D call: TRBD2 (6 bases). Germline V gives CDR1 MNHEY, CDR2 SVGAGI. Trimming took 0 bases from V and 2 from J, leaving 19 bases between them. This CDR3 spans 18 amino acids. CDR3 in amino acids: CASSYSTFRAGRQETQYF. CDR3 DNA sequence: TGTGCCAGCAGTTACTCGACATTCCGGGCAGGGAGGCAAGAGACCCAGTACTTC.